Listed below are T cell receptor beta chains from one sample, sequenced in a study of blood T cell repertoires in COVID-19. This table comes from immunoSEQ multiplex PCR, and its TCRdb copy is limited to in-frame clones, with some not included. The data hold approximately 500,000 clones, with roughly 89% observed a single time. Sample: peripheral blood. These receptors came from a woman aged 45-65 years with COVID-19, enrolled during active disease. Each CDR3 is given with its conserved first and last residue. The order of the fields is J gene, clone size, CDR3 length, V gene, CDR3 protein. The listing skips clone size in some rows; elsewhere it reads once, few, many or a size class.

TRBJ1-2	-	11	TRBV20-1	CSATANYGYTF
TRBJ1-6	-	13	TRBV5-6	CASSLNHRSPLHF
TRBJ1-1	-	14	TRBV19	CASSTEQVNTEAFF
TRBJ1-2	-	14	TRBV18	CASSLRAPNYGYTF
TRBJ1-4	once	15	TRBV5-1	CASSTSGTDNEKLFF
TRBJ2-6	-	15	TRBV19	CASTGGGSGANVLTF
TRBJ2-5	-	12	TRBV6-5	CASSQGGETQYF
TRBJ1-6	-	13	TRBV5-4	CASSLGSESPLHF
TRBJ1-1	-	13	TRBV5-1	CASSLEEGREAFF
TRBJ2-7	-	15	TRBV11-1	CASSFGTRVPYEQYF